The 13 T cell receptor beta chains in this list originate from one sample, sequenced in a study of technical replicates of blood from a handful of donors. Repertoires were generated with immunoSEQ multiplex PCR, while TCRdb's copy carries only in-frame clones and drops some. The table records fewer than 100,000 clones, 95% to 98% of them present only once. Material for sequencing was T cells isolated from PBMCs. These receptors originate from a human donor in good health.

The chain uses TRBV15 and TRBJ2-2; the D is unclear. This CDR3 has 13 amino acids. Deletions cut 3 bases from V and 5 bases from J, with 7 bases between. Germline values: CDR1 LNHNV, CDR2 YYDKDF (reference sequence). CDR3 protein: CATSRVDTGELFF. DNA for the CDR3: TGTGCCACCAGCAGGGTAGATACCGGGGAGCTGTTTTTT.

The chain has TRBV4-1 and TRBJ2-1, with TRBD2 matching 8 bases. Trimming took 3 bases from V and 5 from J; bases not matched to a gene: 12. The CDR3 consists of 17 residues. CDR1 MGHRA and CDR2 YSYEKL come from the germline V gene. CDR3 amino acids: CASSQPRASGWDNEQFF. As DNA, the CDR3 is TGCGCCAGCAGCCAGCCCCGGGCTAGCGGGTGGGACAATGAGCAGTTCTTC.

CDR3 DNA sequence: TGTGCCTGGACCGTACAGGGTATGTGGGGGGGGCCCTACACTGAAGCTTTCTTT. Translating it yields CAWTVQGMWGGPYTEAFF. This chain uses TRBV30 with TRBJ1-1, with TRBD1 as a possible D gene (6 bases). The CDR3 has 18 residues. V was clipped by 4 bases and J by 3 bases, with 27 bases between them. CDR1 and CDR2 from the germline V gene are GTSNPN and SVGIG (reference sequence).

The chain carries TRBV5-1 and TRBJ2-3; 11 positions match TRBD2. CDR1 and CDR2 from the germline V gene are SGHRS and YFSETQ. Trimming took 4 bases from V and 0 from J; bases not matched to a gene: 7. There are 17 residues in the CDR3. CDR3 in amino acids: CASSVTGTSGSTDTQYF. DNA of the CDR3: TGCGCCAGCAGCGTGACCGGGACTAGCGGTAGCACAGATACGCAGTATTTT.

The J gene is TRBJ1-4, the V gene TRBV4-2; D gene uncertain. V lost 4 bases and J 12 bases, leaving 15 bases between the germline ends. Per the germline V gene, CDR1 is LGHNA and CDR2 is YNFKEQ. The CDR3 spans 13 residues. The CDR3 sequence: CASSPGSPGELFF. CDR3 sequence (DNA): TGTGCCAGCAGCCCGGGATCACCGGGCGAACTGTTTTTT.

CDR3 amino acids: CASSRLQGAYEQYF. Here the CDR3 DNA reads TGTGCCAGCAGTCGTCTCCAGGGGGCCTACGAGCAGTACTTC. The J gene is TRBJ2-7, the V gene TRBV27; TRBD1 matches 7 bases. The trim removed 5 bases at V and 2 bases at J, leaving 6 bases unmatched. CDR3 length equals 14 residues. The germline gives CDR1 MNHEY, CDR2 SMNVEV (reference sequence).

This clone was observed once. This chain joins TRBV25-1 and TRBJ2-3; 7 positions agree with TRBD1. The germline V gene has CDR1 MGHDK and CDR2 SYGVNS. Trimming removed 2 bases from V and 0 bases from J; junction bases left unmatched: 5. CDR3 length: 16 amino acids. CDR3 nucleotide sequence: TGTGCCAGCAGTGAACATGGGACAGCTAGCACAGATACGCAGTATTTT. Protein product: CASSEHGTASTDTQYF.

Only one count was recorded for this clone. This sequence joins TRBV30 and TRBJ2-3; 10 bases fit TRBD2. Germline CDR1 is GTSNPN and CDR2 is SVGIG (reference sequence). V lost 0 bases, J lost 3 bases, and 6 bases stayed unmatched. The CDR3 consists of 16 residues. Written as DNA, the CDR3 is TGTGCCTGGAGTGTAGGGAGCGGGGGGGCGACAGATACGCAGTATTTT. Translated: CAWSVGSGGATDTQYF.

V is TRBV4-1 and J is TRBJ1-1; perhaps TRBD1 as D (6 bases). The germline gives CDR1 MGHRA, CDR2 YSYEKL. Trimming removed 1 base from V and 4 bases from J, with 16 bases in between. The CDR3 extends over 16 amino acids. The CDR3 here is CASSQGQGSWGTEAFF. CDR3 DNA: TGCGCCAGCAGCCAAGGGCAGGGGAGTTGGGGCACTGAAGCTTTCTTT.

This rearrangement joins TRBV5-1 to TRBJ2-2; TRBD1 aligns across 10 bases. J lost 4 bases, V lost 3 bases, and 9 bases had no gene match. The CDR3 runs 17 residues. Per germline, CDR1 SGHRS and CDR2 YFSETQ. In nucleotides, the CDR3 is TGCGCCAGCAGCTACCTTGGGGGGACAGGGGTCACCGGGGAGCTGTTTTTT. Amino acid sequence: CASSYLGGTGVTGELFF. Full variable domain (remainder filled in from reference TRBV5-1 and TRBJ2-2): KAGVTQTPRYLIKTRGQQVTLSCSPISGHRSVSWYQQTPGQGLQFLFEYFSETQRNKGNFPGRFSGRQFSNSRSEMNVSTLELGDSALYLCASSYLGGTGVTGELFFGEGSRLTVL.

This clone was detected only once. The chain combines TRBV28 with TRBJ2-2, with 14 bases lining up with TRBD2. V dropped 3 bases and J dropped 8; count of bases not matched to a gene: 8. Germline V gene sequence: CDR1 MDHEN, CDR2 SYDVKM. CDR3 length: 17 residues. In DNA, the CDR3 is TGTGCCAGCAGTTTGATCAGACTAGCGGGAGGGCGTGGGGAGCTGTTTTTT. Translation gives CASSLIRLAGGRGELFF.

V and J are TRBV5-4 and TRBJ1-2; D uncertain. The CDR3 has 13 residues. V was trimmed by 4 bases and J by 4 bases, leaving 11 bases between them. Germline CDR1 and CDR2: SGHNT and YYREEE (reference sequence). In nucleotides, the CDR3 is TGTGCCAGCAGCCTTGAGGGAGTCTATGGCTACACCTTC. It encodes CASSLEGVYGYTF. The whole variable domain, filled in from reference TRBV5-4 and TRBJ1-2, reads ETGVTQSPTHLIKTRGQQVTLRCSSQSGHNTVSWYQQALGQGPQFIFQYYREEENGRGNFPPRFSGLQFPNYSSELNVNALELDDSALYLCASSLEGVYGYTFGSGTRLTVV.

The chain uses TRBV19 and TRBJ1-5, with D perhaps matching TRBD1 (5 bases). Germline V gives CDR1 LNHDA, CDR2 SQIVND (reference sequence). The CDR3 extends over 18 amino acids. V was cut by 2 bases and J by 0 bases, with 17 bases left in between. CDR3 sequence: CASSIPPQVDSSNQPQHF. The CDR3, as DNA: TGTGCCAGTAGTATACCCCCCCAGGTTGACAGTAGCAATCAGCCCCAGCATTTT.